This T cell receptor (beta chain) was recorded in a study of shared clonotypes between healthy human individuals. The data were produced by immunoSEQ multiplex PCR, yet TCRdb's version contains in-frame clones alone and is incomplete. The sample records hundreds of thousands of clones, around 96% being singletons. Study-level results: Represented diversity, genetic and exposure-history alike, was limited by few donors.

Note on this clone: The antigen is not known.

The CDR3 runs to 17 residues. The V gene end was trimmed by 0 bases and the J gene end by 0 bases; junction bases not matched to a gene: 6. The germline CDR1 and CDR2 sequences are SGHRS and YFSETQ. CD45RO-negative cells were positively selected for CCR7, leaving out terminally differentiated effector memory CD45RA+ cells. The gene calls are TRBV5-1 and TRBJ1-1; 9 bases fit TRBD1. This TCR derives from a man aged 25-45 years in good health. Input material: naive CD8+ T cells sorted from blood. CDR3 region: CASSLATGGGMNTEAFF. Here the CDR3 DNA reads TGCGCCAGCAGCTTGGCTACAGGGGGCGGGATGAACACTGAAGCTTTCTTT.